This T cell receptor beta chain was profiled in a study of blood T cell repertoires in COVID-19. For the study at large: PBMCs, B-cell-depleted T cells, or T cells provided the cDNA or gDNA that made up the material.

Participants reported their clinical history, and cohort assignment relied on those reports. Exposed enrollees encountered a COVID-19 case at some point within 2 weeks before study entry. As processed by the authors: Reference gene primer amplification yielded estimated nucleated cell counts. TCRdb's table, derived via immunoSEQ multiplex PCR, lists solely in-frame clones and lacks some. That table is the source of V, J and clone size, and D and trimming were worked out from the DNA. Of approximately 220,000 clones in the sample, about 80% were seen once. V was pared by 1 base and J by 4 bases, with 13 bases between. This CDR3 has 15 residues. Germline CDR1 LGHDT, CDR2 YNNKEL (reference sequence).

This TCR was sampled from a woman between 45 and 65 years old who had been exposed to COVID-19. The sequencing input was PBMCs or T cells enriched from blood (not recorded which). This rearrangement joins TRBV3-1 (or the pseudogene TRBV3-2) to TRBJ1-1; a weak D match, TRBD1 (5 bases). The CDR3 DNA sequence: TGTGCCAGCAGCCAAGGGTGGAGGGGTGTCACTGAAGCTTTCTTT. Encoded protein: CASSQGWRGVTEAFF.